This TCR beta chain was retrieved from a study of CD8+CD57+ T cells in acquired aplastic anemia. Overall study context: Sorted CD4+ and CD8+ cells gave an average of 3.2 ug of DNA. Study-level results: Both patients and controls carried the same twenty-nine CD8+ CDR3 sequences. Patients did not significantly differ from controls in CD8+ Simpson's diversity.

As for this clonotype: Its target is unknown.

The study profiled TCR beta VDJ and CDR3 using genomic DNA as template. One entry per CDR3 protein results from TCRdb running MiXCR on the reads. The data contain about 190,000 distinct CDR3 sequences, roughly half of them singletons. V lost 10 bases and J 4 bases, leaving 8 bases between the germline ends. The CDR3 consists of 10 residues. CDR1 and CDR2 (germline): MGHDK, SYGVNS. Sample: sorted CD4+, CD8+, or CD8+CD57+ T cells (not recorded which) from PBMCs. The clonotype originates from a human donor in good health, serving as a control. The rearrangement uses TRBV25-1 and TRBJ2-7; a weak D match, TRBD1 (6 bases). In DNA form, the CDR3 reads TGTGCCACACAGGGTTACGAGCAGTACTTC. Translating gives CATQGYEQYF.